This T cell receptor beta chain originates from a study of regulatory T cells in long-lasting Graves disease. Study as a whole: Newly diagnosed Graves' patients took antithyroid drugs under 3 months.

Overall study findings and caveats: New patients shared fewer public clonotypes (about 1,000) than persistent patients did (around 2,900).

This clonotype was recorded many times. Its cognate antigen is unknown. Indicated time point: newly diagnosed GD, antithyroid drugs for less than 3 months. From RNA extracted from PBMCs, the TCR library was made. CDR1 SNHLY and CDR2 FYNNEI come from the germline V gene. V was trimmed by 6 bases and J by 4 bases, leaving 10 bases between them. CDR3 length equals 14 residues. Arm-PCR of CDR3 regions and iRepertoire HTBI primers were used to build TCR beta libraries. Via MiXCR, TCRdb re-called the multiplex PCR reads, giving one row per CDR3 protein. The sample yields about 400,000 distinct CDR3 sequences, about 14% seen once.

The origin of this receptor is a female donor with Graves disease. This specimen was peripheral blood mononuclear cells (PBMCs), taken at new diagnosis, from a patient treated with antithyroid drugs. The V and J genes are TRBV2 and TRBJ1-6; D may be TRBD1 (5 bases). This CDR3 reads CASRPGPYNSPLHF. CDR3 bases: TGTGCCAGCAGGCCAGGGCCTTATAATTCACCCCTCCACTTT.